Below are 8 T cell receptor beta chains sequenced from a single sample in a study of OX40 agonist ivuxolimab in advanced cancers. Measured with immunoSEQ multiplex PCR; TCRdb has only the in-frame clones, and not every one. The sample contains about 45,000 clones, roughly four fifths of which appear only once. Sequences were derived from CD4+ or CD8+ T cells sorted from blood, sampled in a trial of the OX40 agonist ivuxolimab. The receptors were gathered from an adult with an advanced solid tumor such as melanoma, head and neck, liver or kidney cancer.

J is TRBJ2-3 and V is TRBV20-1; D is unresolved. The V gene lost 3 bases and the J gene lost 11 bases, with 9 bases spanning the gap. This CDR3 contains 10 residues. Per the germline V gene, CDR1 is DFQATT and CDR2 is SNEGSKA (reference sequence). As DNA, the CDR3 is TGCAGTGCTAGGGCGAATGGGCAGTATTTT. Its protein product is CSARANGQYF.

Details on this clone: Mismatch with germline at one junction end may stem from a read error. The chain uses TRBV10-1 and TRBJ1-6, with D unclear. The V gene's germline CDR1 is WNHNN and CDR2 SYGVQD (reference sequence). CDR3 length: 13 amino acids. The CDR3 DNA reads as TGCGCCAGCAGTGAAGAATATAATTCACCCCCCCACTTT. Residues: CASSEEYNSPPHF.

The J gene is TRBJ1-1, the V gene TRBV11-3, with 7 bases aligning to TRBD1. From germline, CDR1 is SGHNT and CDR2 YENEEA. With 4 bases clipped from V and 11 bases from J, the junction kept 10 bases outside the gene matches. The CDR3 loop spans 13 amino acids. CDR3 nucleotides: TGTGCCAGCAGCTCAAACCCGGGACAGCTCGCTTTCTTT. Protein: CASSSNPGQLAFF.

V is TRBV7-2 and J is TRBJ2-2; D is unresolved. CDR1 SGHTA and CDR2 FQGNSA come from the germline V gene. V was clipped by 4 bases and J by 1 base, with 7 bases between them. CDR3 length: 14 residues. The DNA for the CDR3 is TGTGCCAGCAGCTACCAAGGGAACACCGGGGAGCTGTTTTTT. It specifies CASSYQGNTGELFF.

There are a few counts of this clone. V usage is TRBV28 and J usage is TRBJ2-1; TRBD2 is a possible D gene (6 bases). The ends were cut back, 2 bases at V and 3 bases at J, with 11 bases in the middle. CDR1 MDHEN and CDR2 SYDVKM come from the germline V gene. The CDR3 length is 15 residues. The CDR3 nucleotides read TGTGCCAGCAGTTTAAGGGGAGGCTACTACAATGAGCAGTTCTTC. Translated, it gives CASSLRGGYYNEQFF. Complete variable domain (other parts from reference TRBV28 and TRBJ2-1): DVKVTQSSRYLVKRTGEKVFLECVQDMDHENMFWYRQDPGLGLRLIYFSYDVKMKEKGDIPEGYSVSREKKERFSLILESASTNQTSMYLCASSLRGGYYNEQFFGPGTRLTVL.

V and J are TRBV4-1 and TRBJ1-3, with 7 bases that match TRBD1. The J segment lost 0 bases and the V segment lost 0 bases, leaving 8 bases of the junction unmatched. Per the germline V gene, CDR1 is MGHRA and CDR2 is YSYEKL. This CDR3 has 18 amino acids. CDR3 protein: CASSQEVGQAISGNTIYF. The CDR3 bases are TGCGCCAGCAGCCAAGAGGTCGGACAGGCAATCTCTGGAAACACCATATATTTT.

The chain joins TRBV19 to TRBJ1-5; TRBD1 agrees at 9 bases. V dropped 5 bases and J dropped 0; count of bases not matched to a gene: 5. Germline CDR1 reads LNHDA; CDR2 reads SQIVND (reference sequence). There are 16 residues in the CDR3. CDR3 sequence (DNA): TGTGCCAGTAGTGCCGGGACAGGGAATAGCAATCAGCCCCAGCATTTT. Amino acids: CASSAGTGNSNQPQHF.

The CDR3 DNA reads as TGTGCCAGCAGCTCCCTCCACACCCTGAACACCGGGGAGCTGTTTTTT. Encoded protein: CASSSLHTLNTGELFF. This chain links TRBV7-9 with TRBJ2-2; D is uncertain. The CDR3 runs to 16 residues. The germline V gene encodes CDR1 SEHNR and CDR2 FQNEAQ (reference sequence). The V end was cut by 4 bases, the J end by 1 base, with 13 bases between.